This T cell receptor beta chain originates from a study of T-cell reconstitution after alpha-beta-depleted transplantation in children. The V and J ends lost 1 base and 0 bases respectively, with 10 bases between them. The CDR3 runs 16 residues. From germline, CDR1 is SGHDT and CDR2 YYEEEE. The TCRbeta library incorporated unique molecular identifiers. TCRdb itself ran the PCR reads through MiXCR, one entry per CDR3 protein. The table has 200,000 to 250,000 distinct CDR3 sequences, about 9.5% seen once. The sequence was collected from a human donor who donated a stem cell graft to a child with acute lymphoblastic leukemia. The chain carries TRBV5-6 and TRBJ2-2; maybe TRBD2 (6 bases). The sample in question was PBMCs from the stem cell graft donor, obtained from the stem cell graft. CDR3 sequence reads: CASSLYGGANTGELFF. CDR3 DNA: TGTGCCAGCAGCTTGTACGGGGGAGCGAACACCGGGGAGCTGTTTTTT.